This TCR beta chain came from a study of T cell changes during pregnancy in multiple sclerosis. V lost 1 base to trimming and J lost 0 bases, with 2 bases between them. Germline V gene data show CDR1 as SGHDT and CDR2 as YYEEEE. The CDR3 is made up of 13 amino acids. Using immunoSEQ multiplex PCR, the repertoire was profiled, and TCRdb retains in-frame clones only, with some absent. The data hold 50,000 to 65,000 clones, with around nine tenths observed a single time. The material was CD4+ T cells from peripheral blood mononuclear cells, obtained in the third trimester of pregnancy. The chain uses TRBV5-6 and TRBJ1-3; D unclear. The receptor's source is a female donor with multiple sclerosis, enrolled in a pregnancy study. The CDR3 bases are TGTGCCAGCAGCTTGTACTCTGGAAACACCATATATTTT. Translated: CASSLYSGNTIYF.